Listed here are 22 T cell receptor beta chains from one sample, sequenced in a study of blood T cell repertoires in COVID-19. TCRdb's copy holds only in-frame clones and misses some; the assay was immunoSEQ multiplex PCR. The profile shows roughly 100,000 clones, over 75% of them singletons. The sample consisted of peripheral blood. All receptors derive from a human donor in a cohort sampled during active COVID-19.

The rearrangement joins TRBV28 to TRBJ1-5; perhaps TRBD1 as D (6 bases). This CDR3 has 16 residues. Germline CDR1 and CDR2: MDHEN and SYDVKM. V lost 5 bases and J lost 3, with 17 bases in between. The CDR3 bases are TGTGCCAGCAGTCCTACAGGGCCTGCCCCCAATCAGCCCCAGCATTTT. Protein sequence: CASSPTGPAPNQPQHF.

This sequence joins TRBV7-6 and TRBJ2-7; D remains unclear. V was trimmed by 4 bases and J by 2 bases, leaving 6 bases between them. CDR1 is SGHVS and CDR2 is FNYEAQ in the germline V gene. The CDR3 extends over 12 amino acids. The CDR3 DNA reads as TGTGCCAGCAGCTCTCGTCCCTACGAGCAGTACTTC. Translated: CASSSRPYEQYF.

The rearrangement links TRBV30 to TRBJ1-6; D gene uncertain. Germline V gene data show CDR1 as GTSNPN and CDR2 as SVGIG (reference sequence). Trimming removed 1 base at V and 7 bases at J, with 17 bases between. The CDR3 has 16 amino acids. The chain's CDR3 is CAWSGSDILMNSPLHF. Written as DNA, the CDR3 is TGTGCCTGGAGTGGGTCAGATATCCTTATGAATTCACCCCTCCACTTT. Looking up the rest from reference TRBV30 and TRBJ1-6 gives the full variable domain: SQTIHQWPATLVQPVGSPLSLECTVEGTSNPNLYWYRQAAGRGLQLLFYSVGIGQISSEVPQNLSASRPQDRQFILSSKKLLLSDSGFYLCAWSGSDILMNSPLHFGNGTRLTVT.

The chain carries TRBV5-4 and TRBJ2-4; D uncertain. V was shortened by 0 bases and J by 3 bases, with 10 bases between the two germline ends. The CDR3 is 15 amino acids. Germline V gene lookup returns CDR1 SGHNT and CDR2 YYREEE (reference sequence). The CDR3 region is CASSLGWSDKNIQYF. Here the CDR3 DNA reads TGTGCCAGCAGCTTGGGGTGGTCAGACAAAAACATTCAGTACTTC. The complete variable domain, with remaining parts taken from reference TRBV5-4 and TRBJ2-4, reads ETGVTQSPTHLIKTRGQQVTLRCSSQSGHNTVSWYQQALGQGPQFIFQYYREEENGRGNFPPRFSGLQFPNYSSELNVNALELDDSALYLCASSLGWSDKNIQYFGAGTRLSVL.

This chain uses TRBV6-5 with TRBJ2-7, with D maybe TRBD1 (6 bases). The CDR3 length is 16 residues. The ends were cut back, 0 bases at V and 0 bases at J, with 12 bases in the middle. The germline CDR1 and CDR2 sequences are MNHEY and SVGAGI. This CDR3 reads CASSYSSRGSSYEQYF. CDR3 DNA: TGTGCCAGCAGTTACTCGTCCAGGGGCTCCTCCTACGAGCAGTACTTC.

The chain combines TRBV4-3 with TRBJ1-3; D call uncertain. The germline V and J ends were trimmed by 0 bases and 0 bases, with 9 bases remaining between them. Per the germline V gene, CDR1 is LGHNA and CDR2 is YSLEER. The CDR3 covers 16 residues. As DNA, the CDR3 is TGCGCCAGCAGCCAAGATCGGCCGGGCTCTGGAAACACCATATATTTT. Translation: CASSQDRPGSGNTIYF.

This chain links TRBV5-1 with TRBJ1-2, with 7 bases lining up with TRBD1. Losses at the gene ends were 0 bases for V and 7 bases for J; bases not matched to a gene: 0. CDR3 length: 12 amino acids. Germline values: CDR1 SGHRS, CDR2 YFSETQ. The chain's CDR3 is CASSLEGAGYTF. CDR3 DNA: TGCGCCAGCAGCTTGGAGGGGGCTGGCTACACCTTC.

The V and J genes are TRBV13 and TRBJ2-7; D may be TRBD1 (6 bases). Trimming pared 0 bases from V and 2 bases from J, leaving 17 bases between. Germline V CDR1 and CDR2: PRHDT, FYEKMQ (reference sequence). This CDR3 has 17 amino acids. The CDR3 here is CASSLGPSYKGAYEQYF. CDR3 DNA sequence: TGTGCCAGCAGCTTAGGCCCATCCTACAAGGGGGCCTACGAGCAGTACTTC. The whole variable domain, filled in from reference TRBV13 and TRBJ2-7, reads AAGVIQSPRHLIKEKRETATLKCYPIPRHDTVYWYQQGPGQDPQFLISFYEKMQSDKGSIPDRFSAQQFSDYHSELNMSSLELGDSALYFCASSLGPSYKGAYEQYFGPGTRLTVT.

The CDR3, as DNA: TGTGCCAGCAGTTCTTTCACCGGGGAGCTGTTTTTT. It yields the protein CASSSFTGELFF. The rearrangement joins TRBV6-5 to TRBJ2-2, with D uncertain. CDR1 MNHEY and CDR2 SVGAGI come from the germline V gene. Trimming pared 4 bases from V and 4 bases from J, leaving 4 bases between. This CDR3 is 12 amino acids long.

The chain employs TRBV6-5 and TRBJ2-2, with TRBD1 as a possible D gene (6 bases). The CDR3 runs 14 residues. Trimming cost V 0 bases and J 8 bases, with 10 bases left between them. Germline V gives CDR1 MNHEY, CDR2 SVGAGI. This chain's CDR3 is CASSYSRGQGELFF. The CDR3 DNA sequence: TGTGCCAGCAGTTACTCGAGGGGACAAGGGGAGCTGTTTTTT.

The gene calls are TRBV11-2 and TRBJ1-1; 7 bases fit TRBD1. CDR1 is SGHAT, CDR2 FQNNGV, per germline. The CDR3 is made up of 14 amino acids. The trim removed 6 bases at V and 3 bases at J, leaving 7 bases unmatched. Here the CDR3 DNA reads TGTGCCAGCAGGTCAGGGGGGCCGTACACTGAAGCTTTCTTT. Translation gives CASRSGGPYTEAFF.

Comments on this clone: This specimen includes other DNA sequences encoding the same CDR3. The chain has TRBV11-2 and TRBJ2-1, with 11 bases fitting TRBD2. With 4 bases clipped from V and 3 bases from J, the junction kept 2 bases outside the gene matches. The CDR3 is made up of 15 amino acids. Per the germline V gene, CDR1 is SGHAT and CDR2 is FQNNGV. In nucleotides, the CDR3 is TGTGCCAGCAGCTCTCTAGCGGGGGGCTACAATGAGCAGTTCTTC. Protein sequence: CASSSLAGGYNEQFF.

V and J are TRBV24-1 and TRBJ2-1; D ambiguous. Trimming removed 0 bases from V and 12 bases from J, with 11 bases in between. This CDR3 spans 13 amino acids. Germline V gene data show CDR1 as KGHDR and CDR2 as SFDVKD. In DNA form, the CDR3 reads TGTGCCACCAGTGATTTGCGGGTCGGCACGCAGTTCTTC. The encoded protein is CATSDLRVGTQFF.

The V gene is TRBV27, the J gene TRBJ2-7; D ambiguous. Germline V gene lookup returns CDR1 MNHEY and CDR2 SMNVEV (reference sequence). V lost 3 bases and J 1 base, leaving 10 bases between the germline ends. The CDR3 loop spans 14 amino acids. The CDR3 is CASSLVAESYEQYF. In nucleotides, the CDR3 is TGTGCCAGCAGTTTGGTGGCCGAATCCTACGAGCAGTACTTC.

In its sample, this clone was seen once. The J gene is TRBJ2-5, the V gene TRBV24-1; the match to TRBD1 covers 7 bases. Germline values: CDR1 KGHDR, CDR2 SFDVKD. Unmatched junction bases numbered 6, after V lost 4 bases and J lost 5 bases. CDR3 length equals 14 residues. The CDR3 sequence is CATSEGGGQETQYF. CDR3 nucleotide sequence: TGTGCCACCAGTGAGGGTGGGGGACAGGAGACCCAGTACTTC.

The chain joins TRBV11-2 to TRBJ2-7; 9 bases align to TRBD1. Losses at the gene ends were 0 bases for V and 0 bases for J; bases not matched to a gene: 6. CDR1 is SGHAT, CDR2 FQNNGV, per germline. The CDR3 has 17 amino acids. DNA of the CDR3: TGTGCCAGCAGCTTAGAGGGAAGGGACAGGGTCTCCTACGAGCAGTACTTC. Translation gives CASSLEGRDRVSYEQYF. Together with reference TRBV11-2 and TRBJ2-7, the CDR3 gives the full variable domain: EAGVAQSPRYKIIEKRQSVAFWCNPISGHATLYWYQQILGQGPKLLIQFQNNGVVDDSQLPKDRFSAERLKGVDSTLKIQPAKLEDSAVYLCASSLEGRDRVSYEQYFGPGTRLTVT.

The rearrangement links TRBV29-1 to TRBJ2-7; a possible D gene is TRBD1 (8 bases). This CDR3 has 14 residues. CDR1 is SQVTM and CDR2 is ANQGSEA in the germline V gene. Trimming shortened V by 4 bases and J by 3 bases, and 16 bases separated the two germline ends. CDR3 DNA: TGCAGCGTTGGGGGGGGGACAGGAAACTACGAGCAGTACTTC. Translated: CSVGGGTGNYEQYF.

The count of this clone is one. V and J are TRBV7-3 and TRBJ2-3, with D unclear. CDR1 SGHTA and CDR2 FQGTGA come from the germline V gene. The ends were cut back, 3 bases at V and 5 bases at J, with 12 bases in the middle. The CDR3 contains 14 residues. As DNA, the CDR3 is TGTGCCAGCAGCTTGTCCACAGTAGGAGATACGCAGTATTTT. Translating it yields CASSLSTVGDTQYF.

This clone is a singleton in its sample. The chain has TRBV27 and TRBJ2-1; no definite D call. Per the germline V gene, CDR1 is MNHEY and CDR2 is SMNVEV (reference sequence). The CDR3 is made up of 17 amino acids. V dropped 6 bases and J dropped 0 bases, with 18 bases sitting between them. As DNA, the CDR3 is TGTGCCAGCAGCCTTTTGAGGAGACTGAGCTCCTACAATGAGCAGTTCTTC. Its translation: CASSLLRRLSSYNEQFF.

The chain uses TRBV18 and TRBJ1-1; D is perhaps TRBD1 (5 bases). Trimming removed 3 bases from V and 6 bases from J, with 11 bases in between. Germline values: CDR1 KGHSH, CDR2 LQKENI. This CDR3 contains 13 residues. This chain's CDR3 is CASSPSGGAEAFF. The DNA of the CDR3 is TGTGCCAGCTCACCTAGCGGGGGAGCTGAAGCTTTCTTT. Complete variable domain (other parts from reference TRBV18 and TRBJ1-1): NAGVMQNPRHLVRRRGQEARLRCSPMKGHSHVYWYRQLPEEGLKFMVYLQKENIIDESGMPKERFSAEFPKEGPSILRIQQVVRGDSAAYFCASSPSGGAEAFFGQGTRLTVV.

A single count supports this clone. The CDR3 sequence: CASSQSGGEVLAGNTIYF. The CDR3 DNA is TGTGCCAGCAGCCAATCAGGGGGCGAGGTTTTGGCTGGAAACACCATATATTTT. The chain carries TRBV3-1 (or the pseudogene TRBV3-2) and TRBJ1-3, with 8 bases identical to TRBD1. This CDR3 is built from 18 residues. Trimming removed 2 bases from V and 2 bases from J; junction bases left unmatched: 11. Germline V gene sequence: CDR1 LGHDT, CDR2 YNNKEL (reference sequence).

This clone showed up just once. The V call is TRBV28, the J call TRBJ2-2, with no clear D. V was cut by 7 bases and J by 3 bases, with 15 bases left in between. CDR1 and CDR2 (germline): MDHEN, SYDVKM. CDR3 length: 15 amino acids. The CDR3 DNA reads as TGTGCCAGCACCCCTCTAGGAGCTCACACCGGGGAGCTGTTTTTT. This translates into CASTPLGAHTGELFF.